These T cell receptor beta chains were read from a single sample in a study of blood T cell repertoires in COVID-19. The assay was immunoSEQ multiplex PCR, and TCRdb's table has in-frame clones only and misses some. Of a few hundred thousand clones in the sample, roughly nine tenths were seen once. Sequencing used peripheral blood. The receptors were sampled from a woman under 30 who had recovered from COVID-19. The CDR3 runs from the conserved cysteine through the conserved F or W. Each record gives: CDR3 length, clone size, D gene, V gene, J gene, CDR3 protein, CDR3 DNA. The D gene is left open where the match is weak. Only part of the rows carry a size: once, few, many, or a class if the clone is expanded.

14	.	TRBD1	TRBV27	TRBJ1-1	CASSFSGQWTEAFF	TGTGCCAGCAGTTTCTCGGGACAGTGGACTGAAGCTTTCTTT
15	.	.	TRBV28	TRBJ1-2	CASSLFGRASYGYTF	TGTGCCAGCAGTTTATTCGGCAGGGCCTCATATGGCTACACCTTC
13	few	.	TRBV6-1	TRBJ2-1	CASSELASNEQFF	TGTGCCAGCAGTGAACTAGCTTCCAATGAGCAGTTCTTC
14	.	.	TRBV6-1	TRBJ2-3	CASSEGWERVPQYF	TGTGCCAGCAGTGAAGGTTGGGAGCGGGTTCCGCAGTATTTT
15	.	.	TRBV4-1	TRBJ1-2	CASSQVNPLSYGYTF	TGCGCCAGCAGCCAAGTAAATCCTCTAAGCTATGGCTACACCTTC
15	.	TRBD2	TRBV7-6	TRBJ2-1	CASKMTSGMYNEQFF	TGTGCCAGCAAGATGACTAGCGGGATGTACAATGAGCAGTTCTTC
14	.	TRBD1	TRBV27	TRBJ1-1	CASSWGQGGTEAFF	TGTGCCAGCAGTTGGGGACAGGGTGGCACTGAAGCTTTCTTT
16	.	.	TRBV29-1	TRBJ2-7	CSVEDRERGSSYEQYF	TGCAGCGTTGAAGATCGGGAAAGGGGGAGCTCCTACGAGCAGTACTTC
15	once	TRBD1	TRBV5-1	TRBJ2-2	CASSMQQGFSGELFF	TGCGCCAGCAGCATGCAACAGGGGTTTAGCGGGGAGCTGTTTTTT
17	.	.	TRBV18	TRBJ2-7	CASSPRGSGVIVYEQYF	TGTGCCAGCTCACCACGGGGGTCGGGGGTAATAGTGTACGAGCAGTACTTC
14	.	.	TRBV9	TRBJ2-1	CASSADTSYNEQFF	TGTGCCAGCAGCGCGGACACCTCCTACAATGAGCAGTTCTTC
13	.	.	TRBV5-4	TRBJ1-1	CASSRQGNTEAFF	TGTGCCAGCAGCCGCCAGGGAAACACTGAAGCTTTCTTT
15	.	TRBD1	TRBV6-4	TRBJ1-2	CASSEDGQELPRYTF	TGTGCCAGCAGTGAAGACGGACAGGAGCTCCCTCGCTACACCTTC
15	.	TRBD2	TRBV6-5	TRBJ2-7	CASRRGGTSLYEQYF	TGTGCCAGCAGGAGGGGAGGGACTAGTCTTTACGAGCAGTACTTC
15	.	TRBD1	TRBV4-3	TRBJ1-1	CASSQDRTGGTEAFF	TGCGCCAGCAGCCAAGATCGGACAGGGGGCACTGAAGCTTTCTTT
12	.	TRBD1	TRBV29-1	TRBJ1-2	CSAAGTGFGYTF	TGCAGCGCCGCCGGGACAGGGTTTGGCTACACCTTC
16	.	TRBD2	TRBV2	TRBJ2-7	CASSEKPSGSSYEQYF	TGTGCCAGCAGTGAGAAACCTAGCGGAAGCTCCTACGAGCAGTACTTC
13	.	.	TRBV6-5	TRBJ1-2	CASRLTRFYGYTF	TGTGCCAGCAGACTAACCCGTTTCTATGGCTACACCTTC
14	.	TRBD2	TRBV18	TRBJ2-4	CASSPQTSKNIQYF	TGTGCCAGCTCACCACAGACTAGCAAGAACATTCAGTACTTC
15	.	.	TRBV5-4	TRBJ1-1	CASSSEMILNTEAFF	TGTGCCAGCAGCTCTGAGATGATATTGAACACTGAAGCTTTCTTT
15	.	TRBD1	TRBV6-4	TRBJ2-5	CASSNPGGQPETQYF	TGTGCCAGCAGTAACCCAGGGGGCCAGCCAGAGACCCAGTACTTC
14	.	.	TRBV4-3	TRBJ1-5	CASSHRHGNQPQHF	TGCGCCAGCAGCCACAGACACGGCAATCAGCCCCAGCATTTT
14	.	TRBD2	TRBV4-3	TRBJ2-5	CASSQESGEETQYF	TGCGCCAGCAGCCAAGAAAGCGGGGAGGAGACCCAGTACTTC
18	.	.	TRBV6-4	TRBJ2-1	CASSDSGSGDNSYNEQFF	TGTGCCAGCAGTGACTCAGGGAGCGGGGACAACTCCTACAATGAGCAGTTCTTC
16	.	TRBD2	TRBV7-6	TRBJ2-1	CASSLEGTSGYNEQFF	TGTGCCAGCAGCTTAGAAGGGACTAGCGGGTACAATGAGCAGTTCTTC
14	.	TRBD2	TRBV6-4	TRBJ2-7	CASSGSGASYEQYF	TGTGCCAGCTCGGGTAGCGGGGCCTCCTACGAGCAGTACTTC
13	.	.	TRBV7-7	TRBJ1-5	CASSLGRDQPQHF	TGTGCCAGCAGCTTAGGTCGGGATCAGCCCCAGCATTTT
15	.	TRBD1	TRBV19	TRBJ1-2	CASSIRTGRTYGYTF	TGTGCCAGTAGTATTAGGACAGGTCGGACCTATGGCTACACCTTC
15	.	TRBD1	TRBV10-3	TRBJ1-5	CAISGSPTGDQPQHF	TGTGCCATCAGTGGGAGCCCGACAGGGGACCAGCCCCAGCATTTT
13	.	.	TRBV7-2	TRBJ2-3	CASSFGQTDTQYF	TGTGCCAGCAGCTTCGGACAAACAGATACGCAGTATTTT
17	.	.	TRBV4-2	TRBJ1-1	CASSQDWREGIDTEAFF	TGTGCCAGCAGCCAAGATTGGAGGGAAGGGATAGACACTGAAGCTTTCTTT
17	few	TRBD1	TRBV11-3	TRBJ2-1	CASSLNQGAYSYNEQFF	TGTGCCAGCAGCTTAAACCAGGGGGCTTATTCCTACAATGAGCAGTTCTTC
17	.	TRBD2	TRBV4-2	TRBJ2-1	CASSQNIPSGSYNEQFF	TGTGCCAGCAGCCAAAACATCCCTAGCGGGTCATACAATGAGCAGTTCTTC
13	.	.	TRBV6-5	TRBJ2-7	CASMQGMTYEQYF	TGTGCCAGCATGCAGGGGATGACCTACGAGCAGTACTTC
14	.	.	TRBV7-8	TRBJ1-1	CASRLRLDSAEAFF	TGTGCCAGCAGACTTCGGCTCGACTCGGCTGAAGCTTTCTTT
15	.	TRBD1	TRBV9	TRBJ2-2	CASSVQGQGAGELFF	TGTGCCAGCAGCGTTCAGGGACAGGGGGCCGGGGAGCTGTTTTTT
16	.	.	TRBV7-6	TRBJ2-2	CASSLEVEQDTGELFF	TGTGCCAGCAGCTTAGAGGTGGAGCAAGACACCGGGGAGCTGTTTTTT
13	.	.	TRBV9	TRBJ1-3	CASSVYTGNTIYF	TGTGCCAGCAGCGTATATACTGGAAACACCATATATTTT
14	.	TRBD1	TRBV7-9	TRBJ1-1	CASSLGTGRTEAFF	TGTGCCAGCAGCTTGGGGACAGGGAGAACTGAAGCTTTCTTT
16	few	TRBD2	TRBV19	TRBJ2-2	CASSMWTSGNTGELFF	TGTGCCAGTAGTATGTGGACTAGCGGTAACACCGGGGAGCTGTTTTTT
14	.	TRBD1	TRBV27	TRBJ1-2	CASSLDRGLGGYTF	TGTGCCAGCAGTTTGGACAGGGGGTTGGGGGGCTACACCTTC
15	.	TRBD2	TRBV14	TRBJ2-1	CASSQASGRAREQFF	TGTGCCAGCAGCCAAGCTAGCGGGAGGGCCCGTGAGCAGTTCTTC
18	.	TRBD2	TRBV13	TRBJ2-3	CASSENPGTSGSADTQYF	TGTGCCAGCAGCGAAAACCCTGGGACTAGCGGGAGTGCAGATACGCAGTATTTT
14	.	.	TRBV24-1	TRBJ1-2	CATSPSVDNYGYTF	TGTGCCACCAGTCCTTCGGTCGATAACTATGGCTACACCTTC
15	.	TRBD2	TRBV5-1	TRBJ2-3	CASSQTSGGTDTQYF	TGCGCCAGCAGCCAAACTAGCGGGGGCACAGATACGCAGTATTTT
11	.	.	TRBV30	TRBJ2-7	CAWSPSYEQYF	TGTGCCTGGAGTCCTTCCTACGAGCAGTACTTC
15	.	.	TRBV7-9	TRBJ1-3	CASSLGDSSGNTIYF	TGTGCCAGCAGCTTAGGAGATTCATCTGGAAACACCATATATTTT
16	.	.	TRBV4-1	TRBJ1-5	CASSQEDKLLSQPQHF	TGCGCCAGCAGCCAAGAGGACAAGCTCTTATCTCAGCCCCAGCATTTT
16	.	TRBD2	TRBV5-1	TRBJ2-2	CASTGLAVTNTGELFF	TGCGCCAGCACGGGACTAGCGGTTACGAACACCGGGGAGCTGTTTTTT
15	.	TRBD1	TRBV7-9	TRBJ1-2	CASSKGQGPNYGYTF	TGTGCCAGCAGCAAAGGACAGGGCCCTAACTATGGCTACACCTTC
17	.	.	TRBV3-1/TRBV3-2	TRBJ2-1	CASSQGRGYSYPNEQFF	TGTGCCAGCAGCCAAGGTCGGGGGTACTCATACCCTAATGAGCAGTTCTTC